The present TCR beta chain was sequenced within a study of T-cell memory formation after mild COVID-19. Study-wide findings and caveats: Day 37-peaking second-wave clones had unconfirmed SARS-CoV-2 specificity. Clones contracting across day 15 to 85 had a balanced CD4/CD8 profile; later expanding clones leaned CD4+. Some clones that responded turned up in pre-infection memory, which suggests that cross-reactive memory joined in.

The authors produced TCR alpha and TCR beta cDNA libraries with sample barcodes and UMIs by 5'RACE using constant-segment primers. TCRdb re-analysed the 5' RACE reads in MiXCR, keeping a single row per CDR3 protein. The sample comprises about half a million distinct CDR3 sequences, about 20% of which are singletons, and roughly an eighth rests with the top ten. CDR3 length equals 14 residues. V shed 3 bases and J shed 4 bases, with 12 bases lying between them. CDR1 and CDR2 from the germline V gene are LGHDT and YNNKEL (reference sequence). This clonotype showed up just a few times. The antigen is not known.

This sequence joins TRBV3-1 and TRBJ1-1; TRBD1 might be the D (6 bases). The source is an adult woman who had mild COVID-19 (a few samples of this study predate the infection). Cell type and time point are not known. The sample consisted of PBMCs or a T cell subset sorted from them (not recorded which). CDR3 region: CASSQIQGSTEAFF. Written as DNA, the CDR3 is TGTGCCAGCAGCCAGATCCAGGGGTCCACTGAAGCTTTCTTT.